The 28 T cell receptor beta chains below all came from one sample that was sequenced in a study of blood T cell repertoires in COVID-19. Sequencing was performed with immunoSEQ multiplex PCR; in TCRdb, only in-frame clones are kept and a portion is missing. The table lists hundreds of thousands of clones, 88% of them singletons. The sequenced material came from peripheral blood. The source is an elderly man with acute or convalescent COVID-19.

V and J are TRBV6-2 or TRBV6-3 and TRBJ1-2, with D perhaps matching TRBD1 (5 bases). Germline V gene sequence: CDR1 MNHEY, CDR2 SVGEGT. The CDR3 contains 15 residues. Trimming removed 0 bases from V and 1 base from J, with 9 bases in between. The DNA of the CDR3 is TGTGCCAGCAGTTACTCTTCAGGGCTTAACTATGGCTACACCTTC. It encodes CASSYSSGLNYGYTF.

The chain combines TRBV5-5 with TRBJ2-1; 7 bases line up with TRBD2. V shed 0 bases, J shed 3 bases, and the junction held 3 bases outside the gene matches. The CDR3 has 15 amino acids. In germline, CDR1 is SGHKS, CDR2 YYEKEE (reference sequence). The CDR3 DNA reads TGTGCCAGCAGCTTGGGTGGCGGGAGCTACAATGAGCAGTTCTTC. Its protein product is CASSLGGGSYNEQFF.

There are a few counts of this clone. The chain carries TRBV25-1 and TRBJ2-7, with D possibly being TRBD1 (5 bases). CDR1 and CDR2 (germline): MGHDK, SYGVNS. CDR3 size: 16 residues. Between the trimmed V and J ends, which lost 0 bases and 5 bases, there was a span of 17 bases. CDR3 protein: CASSEYLGASTHEQYF. As DNA, the CDR3 is TGTGCCAGCAGTGAATATCTAGGGGCTTCGACACACGAGCAGTACTTC.

CDR3 DNA sequence: TGCGCCAGCAGCCGAGACGGGGCGGAGGGTGAAAAACTGTTTTTT. Translation: CASSRDGAEGEKLFF. This chain links TRBV5-1 with TRBJ1-4; D is perhaps TRBD1 (5 bases). This CDR3 is built from 15 residues. Trimming left V 4 bases short and J 7 bases short, with 17 bases between. The germline CDR1 and CDR2 sequences are SGHRS and YFSETQ.

Only a few counts were recorded for this clone. V is TRBV27 and J is TRBJ1-6; a weak D match, TRBD1 (5 bases). Between the trimmed V and J ends, which lost 5 bases and 6 bases, there was a span of 14 bases. Germline CDR1 MNHEY, CDR2 SMNVEV (reference sequence). The CDR3 spans 15 residues. The CDR3 is CASSPLPGFNSPLHF. In DNA form, the CDR3 reads TGTGCCAGCAGTCCCTTACCAGGGTTTAATTCACCCCTCCACTTT.

The rearrangement links TRBV10-3 to TRBJ1-2; TRBD1 is a possible D gene (5 bases). V was cut by 4 bases and J by 3 bases, with 15 bases left in between. The CDR3 loop spans 15 amino acids. Germline lookup yields CDR1 ENHRY and CDR2 SYGVKD. The CDR3 is CAISASSQAYYGYTF. CDR3 nucleotides: TGTGCCATCAGTGCCTCATCACAGGCTTACTATGGCTACACCTTC.

This clone was seen just once. This sequence joins TRBV3-1 (or the pseudogene TRBV3-2) and TRBJ1-5, with 9 bases fitting TRBD1. Germline V gene data show CDR1 as LGHDT and CDR2 as YNNKEL (reference sequence). Trimming cost V 5 bases and J 2 bases; bases outside gene matches: 28. The length of the CDR3 is 23 residues. CDR3: CASSTKRRGPGQGNQSGNQPQHF. The CDR3 DNA sequence: TGTGCCAGCAGCACGAAAAGACGGGGTCCGGGACAGGGAAATCAGAGCGGCAATCAGCCCCAGCATTTT.

This chain links TRBV3-1 (or the pseudogene TRBV3-2) with TRBJ2-2, with D tentatively TRBD2 (6 bases). V was pared by 0 bases and J by 3 bases, with 8 bases between. Per germline, CDR1 LGHDT and CDR2 YNNKEL (reference sequence). This CDR3 region has 15 residues. The CDR3 reads CASSQDPGDTGELFF. CDR3 coding DNA: TGTGCCAGCAGCCAAGATCCGGGGGACACCGGGGAGCTGTTTTTT.

The chain combines TRBV6-5 with TRBJ1-6; D not resolved. With 11 bases removed from V and 3 bases from J, the gap between germline ends came to 14 bases. Germline values: CDR1 MNHEY, CDR2 SVGAGI. The CDR3 is 14 amino acids. The CDR3 DNA follows: TGTGCCTCCTACAGTCCTCGCTATAATTCACCCCTCCACTTT. Its translation: CASYSPRYNSPLHF.

The gene calls are TRBV3-1 (or the pseudogene TRBV3-2) and TRBJ2-1; TRBD2 might be the D (6 bases). V shed 0 bases and J shed 11 bases, with 8 bases lying between them. CDR1 LGHDT and CDR2 YNNKEL come from the germline V gene (reference sequence). The CDR3 consists of 12 residues. CDR3 sequence: CASSQERGKQFF. The CDR3 bases are TGTGCCAGCAGCCAAGAGCGGGGAAAGCAGTTCTTC.

This clone was seen just once. The genes are TRBV19 and TRBJ1-2; 10 nucleotides match TRBD1. Germline values: CDR1 LNHDA, CDR2 SQIVND (reference sequence). The CDR3 extends over 15 amino acids. Losses at the gene ends were 5 bases for V and 4 bases for J; bases not matched to a gene: 7. This CDR3 reads CASSFRQGAAYGYTF. The DNA for the CDR3 is TGTGCCAGTAGTTTTCGACAGGGGGCTGCCTATGGCTACACCTTC.

V is TRBV19 and J is TRBJ1-1; 7 nucleotides align to TRBD1. The V segment lost 6 bases and the J segment 6 bases; nucleotides outside the gene matches: 13. The CDR3 has 15 residues. Germline V gene sequence: CDR1 LNHDA, CDR2 SQIVND (reference sequence). The CDR3, as DNA: TGTGCCAGTAGCCAACTGGGACAGCCGAAGGCTGAAGCTTTCTTT. It codes for CASSQLGQPKAEAFF.

The rearrangement joins TRBV5-1 to TRBJ1-5, with TRBD1 matching over 10 bases. Trimming took 0 bases from V and 7 from J; bases not matched to a gene: 1. CDR1 is SGHRS, CDR2 YFSETQ, per germline. This CDR3 comprises 14 residues. The CDR3 DNA follows: TGCGCCAGCAGCTTGGGGACAGGGGGACAGCCCCAGCATTTT. It specifies CASSLGTGGQPQHF.

This chain connects TRBV27 to TRBJ2-7, with 11 bases fitting TRBD1. Germline loops: CDR1 MNHEY, CDR2 SMNVEV (reference sequence). The V and J ends lost 6 bases and 3 bases, in that order; junction bases with no gene match: 10. The CDR3 loop spans 16 amino acids. The CDR3 loop reads CASRFVPGQGDYEQYF. CDR3 nucleotides: TGTGCCAGCAGGTTTGTCCCGGGACAGGGGGACTACGAGCAGTACTTC.

The rearrangement joins TRBV6-1 to TRBJ2-2, with D perhaps matching TRBD1 (5 bases). Germline loops: CDR1 MNHNS, CDR2 SASEGT. V was cut by 2 bases and J by 0 bases, with 7 bases left in between. The CDR3 sequence is 15 residues long. The CDR3 DNA sequence: TGTGCCAGCAGTGAACAACAGGCGAACACCGGGGAGCTGTTTTTT. Translated: CASSEQQANTGELFF.

This chain links TRBV2 with TRBJ1-2, with D possibly being TRBD1 (6 bases). Trimming removed 3 bases from V and 8 bases from J, with 7 bases in between. Germline V gene data show CDR1 as SNHLY and CDR2 as FYNNEI. The CDR3 covers 11 residues. CDR3 DNA sequence: TGTGCCAGCAGTGAGAGGGGGGGCTACACCTTC. It encodes CASSERGGYTF.

This chain links TRBV6-4 with TRBJ2-1; 9 bases map to TRBD2. V trimming: 2 bases; J trimming: 9 bases; junction bases outside the gene matches: 8. Per germline, CDR1 MRHNA and CDR2 SNTAGT. This CDR3 comprises 15 residues. The CDR3 loop is CASSDAGLAFSEQFF. Here the CDR3 DNA reads TGTGCCAGCAGTGACGCGGGACTAGCTTTTAGTGAGCAGTTCTTC.

The chain links TRBV6-5 to TRBJ1-3; no clear D. This CDR3 contains 15 residues. The V end was cut by 6 bases, the J end by 2 bases, with 14 bases between. Germline V lookup: CDR1 MNHEY, CDR2 SVGAGI. CDR3 nucleotide sequence: TGTGCCAGCAGCCTAATGTCAGGCGCTGGAAACACCATATATTTT. Protein sequence: CASSLMSGAGNTIYF.

This chain uses TRBV13 with TRBJ1-6, with D perhaps matching TRBD1 (5 bases). Germline V gene lookup returns CDR1 PRHDT and CDR2 FYEKMQ (reference sequence). V lost 8 bases to trimming and J lost 10 bases, with 18 bases between them. The CDR3 is 14 amino acids. CDR3 loop: CASGRVGANSPLHF. Written as DNA, the CDR3 is TGTGCCAGCGGGAGGGTTGGGGCTAACTCACCCCTCCACTTT.

Only one count was recorded for this clone. This chain uses TRBV6-5 with TRBJ2-7; possibly TRBD2 for D (6 bases). CDR3 length: 15 residues. CDR1 is MNHEY and CDR2 is SVGAGI in the germline V gene. V shed 7 bases and J shed 2 bases, with 18 bases lying between them. This CDR3 is CASTQGLRGAYEQYF. Written as DNA, the CDR3 is TGTGCCAGCACTCAGGGACTGCGGGGAGCCTACGAGCAGTACTTC.

This clone was seen just once. This chain links TRBV5-4 with TRBJ2-2; 11 bases align to TRBD2. V dropped 4 bases and J dropped 2; count of bases not matched to a gene: 4. This CDR3 comprises 16 residues. Germline CDR1 SGHNT, CDR2 YYREEE (reference sequence). For the CDR3, the DNA is TGTGCCAGCAGCCGGGGACTAGCGGATAACACCGGGGAGCTGTTTTTT. Residues: CASSRGLADNTGELFF.

The J gene is TRBJ2-7, the V gene TRBV29-1, with D tentatively TRBD2 (6 bases). The V end was cut by 4 bases, the J end by 6 bases, with 22 bases between. Looked up from germline, CDR1 is SQVTM and CDR2 is ANQGSEA. The length of the CDR3 is 15 residues. The CDR3 reads CSVGEFGTAAPEQYF. The CDR3 DNA sequence: TGCAGCGTTGGTGAGTTCGGGACTGCTGCTCCCGAGCAGTACTTC.

A word on this clone: The same CDR3 also results from other DNA sequences found in this sample. The chain is built from TRBV5-1 and TRBJ1-2; 7 bases line up with TRBD1. Per germline, CDR1 SGHRS and CDR2 YFSETQ. This CDR3 comprises 15 residues. V trimming: 4 bases; J trimming: 0 bases; junction bases outside the gene matches: 6. In DNA, the CDR3 is TGCGCCAGCAGCCCTCGACAGGGAACTAACTATGGCTACACCTTC. Amino acid sequence: CASSPRQGTNYGYTF.

The chain is built from TRBV18 and TRBJ1-2; D remains unclear. Germline V CDR1 and CDR2: KGHSH, LQKENI. CDR3 length: 14 residues. V was shortened by 4 bases and J by 3 bases, with 12 bases between the two germline ends. In DNA form, the CDR3 reads TGTGCCAGCTCACAAGGACTGATAGACTATGGCTACACCTTC. Its protein product is CASSQGLIDYGYTF.

This clone occurred once. The chain combines TRBV4-3 with TRBJ2-3; D is undetermined. Per the germline V gene, CDR1 is LGHNA and CDR2 is YSLEER. This CDR3 has 14 residues. Trimming stripped 0 bases from V and 4 bases from J, with 8 bases between. In DNA form, the CDR3 reads TGCGCCAGCAGCCAAGATTTGGCAGCAGATACGCAGTATTTT. Its protein is CASSQDLAADTQYF.

The rearrangement joins TRBV29-1 to TRBJ2-1; D not resolved. Deletions cut 4 bases from V and 4 bases from J, with 17 bases between. Germline CDR1 is SQVTM and CDR2 is ANQGSEA. The CDR3 is made up of 15 amino acids. The DNA for the CDR3 is TGCAGCGTTGGGGCCCGTTTCGCGAATTACAATGAGCAGTTCTTC. Its translation is CSVGARFANYNEQFF.

The CDR3 nucleotides are TGTGCCAGCAGCCGCGACAGGGACAACGAGCAGTACTTC. It codes for CASSRDRDNEQYF. V usage is TRBV6-5 and J usage is TRBJ2-7, with 7 bases aligning to TRBD1. Germline V lookup: CDR1 MNHEY, CDR2 SVGAGI. This CDR3 is built from 13 residues. J was trimmed by 5 bases and V by 6 bases; bases with no gene match: 7.

This clone was observed a handful of times. The chain uses TRBV4-2 and TRBJ1-6; 8 bases are a match to TRBD1. The V gene end was trimmed by 3 bases and the J gene end by 9 bases; junction bases not matched to a gene: 7. CDR1 and CDR2 from the germline V gene are LGHNA and YNFKEQ. CDR3 size: 15 residues. The CDR3 loop is CASSQRTGLASPLHF. The CDR3 coding sequence is TGTGCCAGCAGCCAGCGGACAGGGTTGGCTTCACCCCTCCACTTT.